This passage covers 18 T cell receptor beta chains from one sample sequenced in a study of T cell responses to AZD1222 COVID-19 vaccine (dated by TCRdb to the early 2020s). Libraries came from the immunoSEQ multiplex PCR assay. The table comes from immuneACCESS by way of TCRdb, which keeps in-frame sequences with V and J called. Part of the clones is missing from these tables; in studies checked, under half for an unresolved V gene and the rest for unknown reasons. Counted in this sample were approximately 61,000 clones; around 81% of them appeared once. The biggest ten clones account for 20% to 30% of the sample. Taken with the paper, the label for time point translates to: about 28 days (+/-7) after the second vaccine dose. The sequencing used peripheral blood, collected 28 days after the second AZD1222 dose. Source of these receptors: an adult who received the AZD1222 COVID-19 vaccine.

The CDR3 protein is CASQARVGGTQYF. CDR3 coding DNA: TGTGCCAGCCAGGCTAGAGTAGGGGGAACCCAGTACTTC. The rearrangement uses TRBV12-3 or TRBV12-4 and TRBJ2-5; possible D gene TRBD1, 6 bases. This CDR3 is built from 13 residues. V was cut by 8 bases and J by 8 bases, with 18 bases left in between.

The V and J genes are TRBV28 and TRBJ2-5; D is unclear. The CDR3 totals 16 residues. The germline V gene encodes CDR1 MDHEN and CDR2 SYDVKM. Trimming stripped 5 bases from V and 5 bases from J, with 21 bases between. The CDR3 loop reads CASSTLGRSLIETQYF. As DNA, the CDR3 is TGTGCCAGCAGTACCCTTGGGCGGAGCCTTATCGAGACCCAGTACTTC.

The V call is TRBV7-2, the J call TRBJ2-2, with D maybe TRBD2 (7 bases). The V and J ends lost 2 bases and 7 bases respectively, with 14 bases between them. Germline V gives CDR1 SGHTA, CDR2 FQGNSA. This CDR3 region has 15 residues. Here the CDR3 DNA reads TGTGCCAGCAGCTTAAGGGGGAGGGAAAACGGGGAGCTGTTTTTT. Its protein product is CASSLRGRENGELFF.

This clone was detected only once. The J gene is TRBJ1-2, the V gene TRBV6-1; D uncertain. Trimming cost V 2 bases and J 4 bases, with 26 bases left between them. Germline values: CDR1 MNHNS, CDR2 SASEGT. The CDR3 contains 19 residues. CDR3 loop: CASSESVLAQTGASYGYTF. DNA of the CDR3: TGTGCCAGCAGTGAATCGGTCCTCGCGCAGACTGGCGCAAGCTATGGCTACACCTTC.

The chain links TRBV6-4 to TRBJ2-1; 9 bases align to TRBD2. V was clipped by 3 bases and J by 7 bases; unmatched bases: 7. Germline CDR1 and CDR2: MRHNA and SNTAGT. The CDR3 spans 15 residues. CDR3 region: CASSDVAGDLNEQFF. The CDR3 nucleotides are TGTGCCAGCAGTGATGTAGCGGGAGACCTTAATGAGCAGTTCTTC.

The chain carries TRBV19 and TRBJ1-5; D remains unclear. CDR1 and CDR2 (germline): LNHDA, SQIVND (reference sequence). CDR3 size: 12 residues. Trimming took off 6 bases at V and 3 bases at J, with 6 bases between the two ends. CDR3 in amino acids: CASSPDNQPQHF. The CDR3 nucleotides read TGTGCCAGTAGCCCGGACAATCAGCCCCAGCATTTT.

This chain connects TRBV27 to TRBJ1-1, with no clear D. This CDR3 contains 17 residues. Trimming left V 2 bases short and J 6 bases short, with 22 bases between. Germline V CDR1 and CDR2: MNHEY, SMNVEV (reference sequence). The CDR3 is CASSLTTLGVSPAEAFF. The CDR3, as DNA: TGTGCCAGCAGTTTAACCACCCTCGGGGTCTCCCCGGCTGAAGCTTTCTTT.

The chain couples TRBV5-1 to TRBJ2-5; weak D call: TRBD2 (6 bases). V lost 4 bases and J 1 base, leaving 8 bases between the germline ends. This CDR3 spans 13 amino acids. Germline V gene sequence: CDR1 SGHRS, CDR2 YFSETQ. CDR3 protein: CASSGGVQETQYF. CDR3 nucleotides: TGCGCCAGCAGCGGCGGGGTCCAAGAGACCCAGTACTTC.

V and J are TRBV2 and TRBJ2-1; perhaps TRBD2 as D (6 bases). Germline CDR1 is SNHLY and CDR2 is FYNNEI. V was clipped by 7 bases and J by 2 bases, with 12 bases between them. The CDR3 totals 14 residues. The CDR3 sequence: CASMTGVTYNEQFF. CDR3 DNA sequence: TGTGCCAGCATGACGGGGGTTACCTACAATGAGCAGTTCTTC.

As DNA, the CDR3 is TGCGCCAGCAGCCAACCGATCGAGGGGACTGAGCAGTTCTTC. This translates into CASSQPIEGTEQFF. The chain has TRBV4-1 and TRBJ2-1; D might be TRBD1 or TRBD2, each matching 5 bases. V lost 2 bases and J 9 bases, leaving 14 bases between the germline ends. Germline V gives CDR1 MGHRA, CDR2 YSYEKL. The CDR3 covers 14 residues.

There are a few counts of this clone. The rearrangement uses TRBV28 and TRBJ2-7; D ambiguous. V was cut by 4 bases and J by 4 bases, with 5 bases left in between. The CDR3 runs to 11 residues. Germline CDR1 MDHEN, CDR2 SYDVKM. This CDR3 reads CASSYRYEQYF. The CDR3 DNA sequence: TGTGCCAGCAGTTATAGGTACGAGCAGTACTTC.

The rearrangement uses TRBV20-1 and TRBJ1-2; no reliable D call. Deletions cut 3 bases from V and 8 bases from J, with 19 bases between. The germline CDR1 and CDR2 sequences are DFQATT and SNEGSKA (reference sequence). The CDR3 is 14 amino acids. The CDR3 DNA reads as TGCAGTGCTAGTGGATTTAGTGGAGGATCGGGCTACACCTTC. It is translated as CSASGFSGGSGYTF.

This chain joins TRBV18 and TRBJ2-1; 12 nucleotides agree with TRBD2. There are 17 residues in the CDR3. With V trimmed by 1 base and J by 7 bases, 8 bases remained unmatched. CDR1 is KGHSH and CDR2 is LQKENI in the germline V gene. The DNA for the CDR3 is TGTGCCAGCTCACCACGTTCGCTAGCGGGAGGGCCAAATGAGCAGTTCTTC. Amino acids: CASSPRSLAGGPNEQFF.

The chain carries TRBV6-5 and TRBJ1-2, with 7 nucleotides matching TRBD1. The CDR3 extends over 14 amino acids. V lost 7 bases and J lost 2; bases outside the gene matches: 7. CDR1 and CDR2 from the germline V gene are MNHEY and SVGAGI. The CDR3 is CASKLTTGNYGYTF. The CDR3 DNA is TGTGCCAGCAAATTAACGACAGGGAACTATGGCTACACCTTC.

The rearrangement links TRBV3-1 (or the pseudogene TRBV3-2) to TRBJ2-1; unclear D gene. The CDR3 is made up of 11 amino acids. V was cut by 3 bases and J by 3 bases, with 0 bases left in between. CDR1 and CDR2 from the germline V gene are LGHDT and YNNKEL (reference sequence). The CDR3 here is CASSHYNEQFF. CDR3 coding DNA: TGTGCCAGCAGCCACTACAATGAGCAGTTCTTC.

The chain employs TRBV11-2 and TRBJ2-3, with a tentative D call TRBD2 (5 bases). The germline V gene encodes CDR1 SGHAT and CDR2 FQNNGV. V lost 5 bases to trimming and J lost 4 bases, with 13 bases between them. This CDR3 has 14 amino acids. CDR3 loop: CASSPQHGADTQYF. For the CDR3, the DNA is TGTGCCAGCAGCCCACAACACGGGGCAGATACGCAGTATTTT.

The chain has TRBV2 and TRBJ2-6; possibly TRBD2 for D (5 bases). CDR1 is SNHLY and CDR2 is FYNNEI in the germline V gene. V was pared by 3 bases and J by 14 bases, with 17 bases between. The CDR3 sequence is 14 residues long. CDR3 in amino acids: CASSEGVLGRLLTF. CDR3 in DNA: TGTGCCAGCAGTGAGGGAGTGCTGGGCAGACTCCTGACTTTC.

J is TRBJ2-3 and V is TRBV7-2, with TRBD2 identical over 9 bases. With 5 bases clipped from V and 5 bases from J, the junction kept 14 bases outside the gene matches. The CDR3 totals 17 residues. Germline V lookup: CDR1 SGHTA, CDR2 FQGNSA. The CDR3, as DNA: TGTGCCAGCAGCCCAACGCCGGTAGCGGGAGTAGGAGATACGCAGTATTTT. Translated: CASSPTPVAGVGDTQYF.